What follows are 31 T cell receptor beta chains derived from one specimen sequenced in a study of shared clonotypes between healthy human individuals. The method was immunoSEQ multiplex PCR; TCRdb's version includes in-frame clones alone and lacks a portion of them. Seen here are about 1.1 million clones, 60% to 85% observed once, and the top ten hold roughly 0.82%. The sample consisted of memory CD4+ T cells from PBMCs. As for subset: CD45RA-negative fraction. Receptor source: a man aged 18 to 29 in good health. Some clones in this sample may be carry-over from other donors' samples.

This clone was found a few times. The rearrangement joins TRBV7-2 to TRBJ2-3; no reliable D call. Germline values: CDR1 SGHTA, CDR2 FQGNSA. V lost 0 bases, J lost 7 bases, and 14 bases lay in between. CDR3 length equals 15 residues. The CDR3 sequence is CASSLARLNGNTQYF. Here the CDR3 DNA reads TGTGCCAGCAGCTTAGCACGGTTGAACGGAAATACGCAGTATTTT.

This chain connects TRBV2 to TRBJ1-1; D remains ambiguous. The CDR3 has 12 amino acids. The germline V gene encodes CDR1 SNHLY and CDR2 FYNNEI. Trimming removed 3 bases at V and 3 bases at J, with 5 bases between. The CDR3 DNA reads TGTGCCAGCAGTGACTCGGACACTGAAGCTTTCTTT. Its translation: CASSDSDTEAFF.

CDR3 sequence (DNA): TGTGCCAGCAGCGATCCTAACTATGGCTACACCTTC. Translating gives CASSDPNYGYTF. The chain couples TRBV6-5 to TRBJ1-2; D is unresolved. Looked up from germline, CDR1 is MNHEY and CDR2 is SVGAGI. This CDR3 comprises 12 residues. Trimming took off 6 bases at V and 0 bases at J, with 5 bases between the two ends.

This clone appeared a single time. The V call is TRBV5-1, the J call TRBJ2-3; no definite D call. Per the germline V gene, CDR1 is SGHRS and CDR2 is YFSETQ. This CDR3 has 14 residues. The V gene lost 2 bases and the J gene lost 4 bases, with 11 bases spanning the gap. The CDR3 reads CASSFGLDPDTQYF. Here the CDR3 DNA reads TGCGCCAGCAGCTTTGGCCTAGATCCAGATACGCAGTATTTT.

V gene TRBV7-2 combines with J gene TRBJ2-7; D unclear. The CDR3 has 12 amino acids. Germline V gives CDR1 SGHTA, CDR2 FQGNSA. Deletions cut 3 bases from V and 6 bases from J, with 9 bases between. Here the CDR3 reads CASSLAPGEQYF. The CDR3 DNA is TGTGCCAGCAGCTTGGCCCCCGGCGAGCAGTACTTC.

The chain combines TRBV5-1 with TRBJ1-2; no firm D call. The CDR3 has 14 residues. Per the germline V gene, CDR1 is SGHRS and CDR2 is YFSETQ. Trimming left V 0 bases short and J 6 bases short, with 12 bases between. In DNA form, the CDR3 reads TGCGCCAGCAGCTTGGGGGCAGCGCGAGATGGCTACACCTTC. Amino acids: CASSLGAARDGYTF.

This chain joins TRBV5-6 and TRBJ2-5; 7 bases are shared with TRBD1. V dropped 3 bases and J dropped 6; count of bases not matched to a gene: 5. Per the germline V gene, CDR1 is SGHDT and CDR2 is YYEEEE. The CDR3 contains 13 residues. The CDR3 nucleotides read TGTGCCAGCAGCTGGGGACAGCTACAGACCCAGTACTTC. This encodes CASSWGQLQTQYF.

This chain joins TRBV28 and TRBJ1-5; 8 nucleotides align to TRBD1. V lost 2 bases to trimming and J lost 6 bases; unmatched junction nucleotides: 9. Germline V gene lookup returns CDR1 MDHEN and CDR2 SYDVKM. The CDR3 is 16 residues long. Here the CDR3 DNA reads TGTGCCAGCAGTTTAGAATCCAGGGGGCGGGGTCAGCCCCAGCATTTT. This translates into CASSLESRGRGQPQHF. Together with reference TRBV28 and TRBJ1-5, the CDR3 gives the full variable domain: DVKVTQSSRYLVKRTGEKVFLECVQDMDHENMFWYRQDPGLGLRLIYFSYDVKMKEKGDIPEGYSVSREKKERFSLILESASTNQTSMYLCASSLESRGRGQPQHFGDGTRLSIL.

The chain has TRBV5-1 and TRBJ1-2, with D unclear. Between the trimmed V and J ends, which lost 4 bases and 0 bases, there was a span of 7 bases. Germline V CDR1 and CDR2: SGHRS, YFSETQ. CDR3 length equals 13 residues. CDR3 in amino acids: CASSPAANYGYTF. The DNA of the CDR3 is TGCGCCAGCAGCCCCGCAGCTAACTATGGCTACACCTTC.

The chain uses TRBV19 and TRBJ1-5; D gene ambiguous. V lost 8 bases and J 6 bases, leaving 14 bases between the germline ends. The CDR3 loop spans 13 amino acids. Germline loops: CDR1 LNHDA, CDR2 SQIVND (reference sequence). The CDR3 DNA sequence: TGTGCCAGTGGGGTTTGGGTACCTCAGCCCCAGCATTTT. It translates to CASGVWVPQPQHF.

The chain joins TRBV18 to TRBJ2-1; 7 positions agree with TRBD2. V lost 3 bases, J lost 4 bases, and 6 bases stayed unmatched. Germline-derived CDR1 and CDR2 are KGHSH and LQKENI. This CDR3 spans 15 amino acids. CDR3 in DNA: TGTGCCAGCTCACCCCACCCAGCGGGGTACAATGAGCAGTTCTTC. Translated, it gives CASSPHPAGYNEQFF.

The chain joins TRBV7-8 to TRBJ2-1, with TRBD2 identical over 11 bases. In germline, CDR1 is SGHVS, CDR2 FQNEAQ. Trimming removed 5 bases from V and 2 bases from J; junction bases left unmatched: 2. The CDR3 length is 15 residues. As DNA, the CDR3 is TGTGCCAGCAGCGCACTAGCGGGGGCCTACAATGAGCAGTTCTTC. It codes for CASSALAGAYNEQFF.

The chain employs TRBV25-1 and TRBJ2-6; the match to TRBD1 covers 7 bases. The CDR3 contains 16 residues. The germline CDR1 and CDR2 sequences are MGHDK and SYGVNS. The trim removed 4 bases at V and 4 bases at J, leaving 7 bases unmatched. The CDR3 reads CASSGFDRAGANVLTF. CDR3 sequence (DNA): TGTGCCAGCAGTGGGTTCGACAGGGCCGGGGCCAACGTCCTGACTTTC. The full variable domain, its missing parts supplied by reference TRBV25-1 and TRBJ2-6, is EADIYQTPRYLVIGTGKKITLECSQTMGHDKMYWYQQDPGMELHLIHYSYGVNSTEKGDLSSESTVSRIRTEHFPLTLESARPSHTSQYLCASSGFDRAGANVLTFGAGSRLTVL.

The V gene is TRBV28, the J gene TRBJ2-7, with 10 bases identical to TRBD2. The CDR3 has 13 residues. V shed 9 bases and J 7 bases; nucleotides not matched to a gene: 9. Germline V gives CDR1 MDHEN, CDR2 SYDVKM. CDR3 in amino acids: CASGLAATREQYF. The CDR3 DNA is TGTGCCAGTGGACTAGCGGCCACAAGAGAGCAGTACTTC.

This clone was picked up a small number of times. This chain connects TRBV4-2 to TRBJ1-5; 11 bases align to TRBD1. V shed 4 bases and J 5 bases; nucleotides not matched to a gene: 7. The CDR3 contains 16 residues. The germline V gene encodes CDR1 LGHNA and CDR2 YNFKEQ. The CDR3 spells CASSRDLGQGDQPQHF. CDR3 nucleotide sequence: TGTGCCAGCAGCCGAGACCTGGGACAGGGGGATCAGCCCCAGCATTTT.

The V and J genes are TRBV27 and TRBJ1-1; 9 nucleotides align to TRBD1. Germline V lookup: CDR1 MNHEY, CDR2 SMNVEV (reference sequence). The CDR3 is 15 amino acids. V dropped 7 bases and J dropped 5; count of bases not matched to a gene: 11. The CDR3 here is CASIRDRVGLTEAFF. CDR3 in DNA: TGTGCCAGCATCCGGGACAGGGTGGGCCTGACTGAAGCTTTCTTT.

V usage is TRBV6-1 and J usage is TRBJ2-4, with D possibly being TRBD1 or TRBD2 (5 bases each). Per the germline V gene, CDR1 is MNHNS and CDR2 is SASEGT. CDR3 length: 16 amino acids. V was shortened by 3 bases and J by 7 bases, with 19 bases between the two germline ends. The CDR3 loop reads CASSEQLIRDGNIQYF. CDR3 nucleotide sequence: TGTGCCAGCAGTGAGCAACTTATCCGGGACGGGAACATTCAGTACTTC.

This sequence joins TRBV9 and TRBJ2-1, with 7 bases identical to TRBD2. Germline-derived CDR1 and CDR2 are SGDLS and YYNGEE. Trimming removed 0 bases from V and 5 bases from J; junction bases left unmatched: 5. This CDR3 comprises 15 residues. The chain's CDR3 is CASSVASRGNNEQFF. DNA of the CDR3: TGTGCCAGCAGCGTAGCGTCGCGGGGGAACAATGAGCAGTTCTTC.

The chain joins TRBV29-1 to TRBJ2-3; 10 bases match TRBD2. CDR1 is SQVTM and CDR2 is ANQGSEA in the germline V gene. Trimming removed 8 bases from V and 3 bases from J; junction bases left unmatched: 5. The CDR3 consists of 13 residues. Here the CDR3 reads CSKREGGTDTQYF. CDR3 in DNA: TGCAGCAAGCGGGAGGGCGGAACAGATACGCAGTATTTT.

The rearrangement links TRBV18 to TRBJ2-7, with D maybe TRBD1 (6 bases). V was trimmed by 6 bases and J by 0 bases, leaving 12 bases between them. CDR1 and CDR2 from the germline V gene are KGHSH and LQKENI. The CDR3 contains 14 residues. The CDR3 sequence: CASSPGGYSYEQYF. CDR3 bases: TGTGCCAGCTCCCCTGGGGGCTACTCCTACGAGCAGTACTTC.

Of note for this clone: A far larger clone is just one base off, so this is likely a read error. The chain couples TRBV10-3 to TRBJ2-7; D is uncertain. Trimming cost V 9 bases and J 3 bases, with 18 bases left between them. The CDR3 has 14 residues. Germline loops: CDR1 ENHRY, CDR2 SYGVKD. This chain's CDR3 is CAIKGTGDFYEQYF. In DNA form, the CDR3 reads TGTGCCATTAAAGGAACGGGTGACTTCTACGAGCAGTACTTC.

The chain joins TRBV11-3 to TRBJ2-1; the match to TRBD2 covers 11 bases. The CDR3 is made up of 14 amino acids. The V gene end was trimmed by 3 bases and the J gene end by 7 bases; junction bases not matched to a gene: 2. Germline V gives CDR1 SGHNT, CDR2 YENEEA. Here the CDR3 DNA reads TGTGCCAGCAGCTTTAGCGGGAGGGAAAATGAGCAGTTCTTC. It encodes CASSFSGRENEQFF.

This sequence joins TRBV7-4 and TRBJ2-7; 9 bases align to TRBD1. The germline gives CDR1 SGHVT, CDR2 SQSDAQ. The V and J ends lost 5 bases and 6 bases, in that order; junction bases with no gene match: 8. The CDR3 length is 14 residues. This chain's CDR3 is CASSTQGARIEQYF. The CDR3 DNA reads TGTGCCAGCAGCACACAGGGGGCGCGAATCGAGCAGTACTTC.

This rearrangement joins TRBV7-8 to TRBJ1-2; 10 bases align to TRBD1. From germline, CDR1 is SGHVS and CDR2 FQNEAQ. There are 14 residues in the CDR3. V lost 5 bases to trimming and J lost 8 bases; unmatched junction nucleotides: 8. CDR3 residues: CASSRGTGVVGYTF. The CDR3 DNA follows: TGTGCCAGCAGCCGAGGGACAGGGGTGGTGGGCTACACCTTC.

Details on this clone: The sample contains more than one DNA sequence encoding this CDR3. The J gene is TRBJ2-4, the V gene TRBV7-2, with D maybe TRBD1 (6 bases). CDR1 SGHTA and CDR2 FQGNSA come from the germline V gene. V was shortened by 3 bases and J by 8 bases, with 11 bases between the two germline ends. The CDR3 contains 13 residues. This CDR3 reads CASSLGARDIQYF. CDR3 sequence (DNA): TGTGCCAGCAGCTTGGGGGCCAGGGACATTCAGTACTTC.

This clone has only a few counts. This chain joins TRBV7-9 and TRBJ2-1, with D possibly being TRBD1 or TRBD2 (5 bases each). CDR3 size: 15 residues. V was shortened by 4 bases and J by 6 bases, with 16 bases between the two germline ends. In germline, CDR1 is SEHNR, CDR2 FQNEAQ (reference sequence). The DNA for the CDR3 is TGTGCCAGCAGCTCCGCTAGCCGGGGCGCCAATGAGCAGTTCTTC. It specifies CASSSASRGANEQFF.

The chain links TRBV29-1 to TRBJ2-3; D not resolved. V was pared by 0 bases and J by 2 bases, with 6 bases between. Germline CDR1 reads SQVTM; CDR2 reads ANQGSEA. The CDR3 covers 13 residues. This chain's CDR3 is CSVEEIDTDTQYF. CDR3 coding DNA: TGCAGCGTTGAAGAGATAGACACAGATACGCAGTATTTT.

The table lists this clone with many counts. The chain carries TRBV30 and TRBJ1-2; tentative D call: TRBD1 (6 bases). Per germline, CDR1 GTSNPN and CDR2 SVGIG (reference sequence). V lost 0 bases and J lost 8, with 13 bases in between. The CDR3 is made up of 13 amino acids. CDR3 in amino acids: CAWSVGQGKGYTF. CDR3 coding DNA: TGTGCCTGGAGTGTAGGGCAGGGGAAGGGCTACACCTTC.

On this clone: Other DNA sequences within the sample encode an identical CDR3. The J gene is TRBJ2-7, the V gene TRBV5-1, with D uncertain. The CDR3 loop spans 13 amino acids. CDR1 and CDR2 from the germline V gene are SGHRS and YFSETQ. Trimming cost V 0 bases and J 5 bases, with 9 bases left between them. CDR3 DNA: TGCGCCAGCAGCTTGGTACTTGGCGACGAGCAGTACTTC. Encoded protein: CASSLVLGDEQYF.

This clone was seen a single time. The rearrangement uses TRBV9 and TRBJ1-2; the match to TRBD1 covers 7 bases. The V and J ends lost 4 bases and 3 bases, in that order; junction bases with no gene match: 6. The germline gives CDR1 SGDLS, CDR2 YYNGEE. There are 14 residues in the CDR3. The CDR3 DNA follows: TGTGCCAGCAGCCCGATGGGACAGCACTATGGCTACACCTTC. This gives the protein CASSPMGQHYGYTF.

The table lists this clone with a few counts. The chain couples TRBV5-4 to TRBJ2-7; TRBD1 matches at 9 bases. V lost 4 bases, J lost 3 bases, and 5 bases stayed unmatched. CDR3 length: 14 residues. Germline assignment: CDR1 SGHNT and CDR2 YYREEE (reference sequence). The chain's CDR3 is CASSLQTGGYEQYF. DNA for the CDR3: TGTGCCAGCAGCCTCCAGACAGGGGGCTACGAGCAGTACTTC.